The rows below give T cell receptor beta chains drawn from one sample of a study of blood T cell repertoires in COVID-19. Some clones are missing from TCRdb's copy, which holds only in-frame ones; the method was immunoSEQ multiplex PCR. The repertoire holds approximately 100,000 clones, with 70% to 85% as singletons. The sequencing sample was made of peripheral blood. The receptors shown here come from a human donor in a cohort sampled during active COVID-19. The CDR3 runs from the conserved cysteine through the conserved F or W. A D gene is named only where the DNA matches it firmly. Only some rows state a clone size, as once, few, many or a class for expanded clones.

V	size	D	J	DNA	CDR3
TRBV2	-	TRBD1	TRBJ2-1	TGTGCCAGCGAAGGACGGGACAGGGGGTCCTACAATGAGCAGTTCTTC	CASEGRDRGSYNEQFF
TRBV30	-	-	TRBJ1-2	TGTGCCTGGATCCAGGGTTTCTATGGCTACACCTTC	CAWIQGFYGYTF
TRBV7-8	-	TRBD1	TRBJ2-7	TGTGCCAGCAGCCCGAGGCCCTGGGACAGGGGCTACGAGCAGTACTTC	CASSPRPWDRGYEQYF
TRBV3-1/TRBV3-2	-	TRBD2	TRBJ2-5	TGTGCCAGCAGCCAAGGGAGCGGGGGGGCGCAAGAGACCCAGTACTTC	CASSQGSGGAQETQYF
TRBV5-1	-	-	TRBJ1-1	TGCGCCAGCAGCTTGGACTCAGGGTCAGCTTTCTTT	CASSLDSGSAFF
TRBV5-1	-	TRBD2	TRBJ2-7	TGCGCCAGCAGCCCGATGACTAGCGGGAGGTTTCCCTACGAGCAGTACTTC	CASSPMTSGRFPYEQYF
TRBV21-1	-	-	TRBJ2-3	TGTGCCAGCAGCAAAGCGACCCTCCGAGGTACGCAGTATTTT	CASSKATLRGTQYF
TRBV6-2/TRBV6-3	-	-	TRBJ2-1	TGTGCCAGCAGTACTAGCTACCCCGACAATGAGCAGTTCTTC	CASSTSYPDNEQFF
TRBV5-1	-	-	TRBJ2-1	TGCGCCAGCAGCTTCGCGGCGGGTAGCAACAATGAGCAGTTCTTC	CASSFAAGSNNEQFF
TRBV5-5	-	-	TRBJ2-7	TGTGCCAGCAGCTCCGCGGCGGGCAGCGAGCAGTACTTC	CASSSAAGSEQYF
TRBV5-4	-	-	TRBJ2-7	TGTGCCAGCAGCCTTGACAGTGTCTCCTACGAGCAGTACTTC	CASSLDSVSYEQYF
TRBV18	-	-	TRBJ1-1	TGTGCCAGCTCACCGGGACAGAACACTGAAGCTTTCTTT	CASSPGQNTEAFF
TRBV7-9	-	TRBD2	TRBJ2-7	TGTGCCAGCGGGGGGGGCTTAGCGGGGGCCCCTCGTCGGGAGCAGTACTTC	CASGGGLAGAPRREQYF
TRBV5-4	once	TRBD1	TRBJ2-3	TGTGCCAGCAGCTTGGGGACAGGGAACGCAGATACGCAGTATTTT	CASSLGTGNADTQYF
TRBV30	-	TRBD1	TRBJ1-3	TGTGCCTGGAGTAAACCGGGACAGGGGGCGGACACCATATATTTT	CAWSKPGQGADTIYF
TRBV7-2	-	TRBD2	TRBJ2-3	TGTGCCAGCAGCCCGATGACTAGCTCAGATACGCAGTATTTT	CASSPMTSSDTQYF
TRBV27	-	-	TRBJ1-6	TGTGCCAGCAGTTTACCGGCCGGTCTTGGAGGATCACCCCTCCACTTT	CASSLPAGLGGSPLHF
TRBV20-1	-	-	TRBJ1-5	TGCAGAGGGAGGCGACAGCCCCAGCATTTT	CRGRRQPQHF
TRBV24-1	-	TRBD1	TRBJ1-2	TGTGCCACCAGTGACCCTCTCCCCTGGGACAGCTCTAACTATGGCTACACCTTC	CATSDPLPWDSSNYGYTF
TRBV27	-	-	TRBJ2-6	TGTGCCAGCAGTTTGAAAGGTCCCCAGGGGTTGATCCTACGTCTCGAGGTCCTGACTTTC	CASSLKGPQGLILRLEVLTF
TRBV5-4	-	TRBD1	TRBJ2-1	TGTGCCAGCAGCCCACAGGCAGGGGGCTACAATGAGCAGTTCTTC	CASSPQAGGYNEQFF
TRBV7-9	-	-	TRBJ2-5	TGTGCCAGCAGCCCACGGACTGGTCCGTACCAAGAGACCCAGTACTTC	CASSPRTGPYQETQYF
TRBV5-4	-	TRBD2	TRBJ2-1	TGTGCCAGCAGGAGGACTAGCGGGGGCCCAATCCTGAATGAGCAGTTCTTC	CASRRTSGGPILNEQFF
TRBV18	-	TRBD1	TRBJ1-2	TGTGCCAGCTCACCACTACGGGGATCTGGACAGGGCCCTAACTATGGCTACACCTTC	CASSPLRGSGQGPNYGYTF
TRBV6-5	-	TRBD2	TRBJ2-1	TGTGCCAGCACGGCTAGCGGAAACCCCTACAATGAGCAGTTCTTC	CASTASGNPYNEQFF
TRBV2	few	-	TRBJ1-1	TGTGCCAGCAGTGAACTGGGGGCAGGGGACACTGAAGCTTTCTTT	CASSELGAGDTEAFF
TRBV5-6	few	-	TRBJ2-7	TGTGCCAGCAGCTTGGCGTCCGAGCAGTACTTC	CASSLASEQYF
TRBV11-1	few	-	TRBJ2-3	TGTGCCAGCAGCTCGGGGAACACAGATACGCAGTATTTT	CASSSGNTDTQYF
TRBV21-1	-	-	TRBJ1-1	TGTGCCAGCAGTACGCTCAGGAACCTCCTCCGTACTGAAGCTTTCTTT	CASSTLRNLLRTEAFF
TRBV5-4	-	-	TRBJ2-7	TGTGCCAGCAGCTCCGATGTGGCTCGAGAGCAGTACTTC	CASSSDVAREQYF
TRBV11-3	-	TRBD1	TRBJ2-3	TGTGCCAGCAGCTTAGATAAACAGGGGTTCGGGGATACGCAGTATTTT	CASSLDKQGFGDTQYF
TRBV23-1	-	-	TRBJ1-1	TGCGCCAGCAGTCAACGGACTCTGGGGAACACTGAAGCTTTCTTT	CASSQRTLGNTEAFF
TRBV18	few	TRBD2	TRBJ2-3	TGTGCCAGCTCAAAGAGCGGGGGTAGCACAGATACGCAGTATTTT	CASSKSGGSTDTQYF
TRBV30	few	TRBD2	TRBJ2-1	TGTGCCTGGGCCCGACTAGCGCGCGCGAGGGACCTGCGGGTCTTC	CAWARLARARDLRVF
TRBV5-1	-	-	TRBJ2-5	TGCGCCAGCAGCCTAGGAGCCCGAGAGACCCAGTACTTC	CASSLGARETQYF
TRBV5-1	-	TRBD1	TRBJ2-7	TGCGCCAGCAGCTTAACAGGGGCGAGCTCCTACGAGCAGTACTTC	CASSLTGASSYEQYF
TRBV19	once	-	TRBJ1-1	TGTGCCAGTAGTATAGGCCCGGGGGGGAGGATGAACACTGAAGCTTTCTTT	CASSIGPGGRMNTEAFF
TRBV6-5	-	TRBD2	TRBJ2-7	TGTGCCAGCAGTCTAGCGGGGATATTAAACGAGCAGTACTTC	CASSLAGILNEQYF
TRBV10-3	-	TRBD1	TRBJ2-5	TGTGCCATCAGTGTCGGCCTGGGACAGTCTAGAGAGACCCAGTACTTC	CAISVGLGQSRETQYF
TRBV7-3	-	-	TRBJ1-3	TGTGCCAGCAGCTTAAACGCTGGGAGCGGAAACACCATATATTTT	CASSLNAGSGNTIYF
TRBV7-3	few	-	TRBJ2-2	TGTGCCAGCAGCCCACGAAAACAGAACGGGGAGCTGTTTTTT	CASSPRKQNGELFF
TRBV12-3/TRBV12-4	few	TRBD1	TRBJ2-3	TGTGCCAGCAGTTCCAGGACAGGGAATACGCAGTATTTT	CASSSRTGNTQYF
TRBV5-4	-	TRBD1	TRBJ2-3	TGTGCCAGCAGCCCCGGGACAGCGAGGTGGGGCACAGATACGCAGTATTTT	CASSPGTARWGTDTQYF
TRBV21-1	-	-	TRBJ2-3	TGTGCCAGCTCGAAAGGGAGCAGGGGTCGGGATACGCAGTATTTT	CASSKGSRGRDTQYF
TRBV28	-	TRBD1	TRBJ1-4	TGTGCCAGCAGTTTGAGGGGGCCTAATGAAAAACTGTTTTTT	CASSLRGPNEKLFF
TRBV28	-	TRBD1	TRBJ2-1	TGTGCCAGCGGGACAGGTCCCTACAATGAGCAGTTCTTC	CASGTGPYNEQFF
TRBV7-3	-	TRBD2	TRBJ2-5	TGTGCCAGCAGCTTAGTTAGCGGGAGGGCCGGAGAGACCCAGTACTTC	CASSLVSGRAGETQYF
TRBV30	-	-	TRBJ1-1	TGTGCCTGGAGGAGGGGGACTGAAGCTTTCTTT	CAWRRGTEAFF
TRBV15	-	TRBD1	TRBJ2-7	TGTGCCACCAGCATCTCCGGGACAGGGAGCTACGAGCAGTACTTC	CATSISGTGSYEQYF
TRBV2	-	-	TRBJ1-6	TGTGCCAGCAGGTCGACACAGGATAATTCACCCCTCCACTTT	CASRSTQDNSPLHF
TRBV12-3/TRBV12-4	-	TRBD1	TRBJ1-3	TGTGCCAGCAGGACAGGGGTTTCGGACACCATATATTTT	CASRTGVSDTIYF
TRBV19	-	-	TRBJ1-6	TGTGCCAGTAGTATATACCTAGCGGGGAGCGGGAGACCCCTCCACTTT	CASSIYLAGSGRPLHF
TRBV5-6	few	-	TRBJ1-2	TGTGCCAGCACAGCTAACTATGGCTACACCTTC	CASTANYGYTF
TRBV5-4	-	TRBD1	TRBJ2-4	TGTGCCAGCAGCGCCGGGACAGGGAAAAACATTCAGTACTTC	CASSAGTGKNIQYF